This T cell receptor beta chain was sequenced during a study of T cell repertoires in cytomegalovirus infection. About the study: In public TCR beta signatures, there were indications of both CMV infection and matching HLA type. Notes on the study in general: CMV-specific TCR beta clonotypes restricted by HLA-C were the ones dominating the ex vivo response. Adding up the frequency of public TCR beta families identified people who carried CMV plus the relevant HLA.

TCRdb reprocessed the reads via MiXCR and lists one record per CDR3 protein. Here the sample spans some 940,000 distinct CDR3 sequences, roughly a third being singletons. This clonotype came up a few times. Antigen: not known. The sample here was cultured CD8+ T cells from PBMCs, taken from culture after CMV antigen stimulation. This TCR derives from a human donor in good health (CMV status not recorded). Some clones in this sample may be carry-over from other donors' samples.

For the CDR3, the DNA is TGTGCCAGCAGTCAGACCGGGACTAGCGGGGGAAATGAGCAGTTCTTC. It specifies CASSQTGTSGGNEQFF. The chain combines TRBV12-3 or TRBV12-4 with TRBJ2-1; TRBD2 aligns across 14 bases. This CDR3 is 16 amino acids long. Trimming removed 5 bases from V and 7 bases from J; junction bases left unmatched: 7.